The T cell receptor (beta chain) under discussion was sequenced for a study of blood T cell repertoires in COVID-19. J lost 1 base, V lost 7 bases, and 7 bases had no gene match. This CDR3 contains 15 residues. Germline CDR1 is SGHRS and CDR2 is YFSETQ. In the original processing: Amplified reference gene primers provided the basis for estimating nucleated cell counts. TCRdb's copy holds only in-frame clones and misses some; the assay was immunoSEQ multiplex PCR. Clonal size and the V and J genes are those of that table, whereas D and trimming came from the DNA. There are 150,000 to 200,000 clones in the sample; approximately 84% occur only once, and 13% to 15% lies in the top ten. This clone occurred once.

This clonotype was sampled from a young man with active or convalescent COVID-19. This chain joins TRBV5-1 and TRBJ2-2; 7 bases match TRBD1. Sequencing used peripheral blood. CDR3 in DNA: TGCGCCAGCCTCACCGGGACAGAGAACACCGGGGAGCTGTTTTTT. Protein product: CASLTGTENTGELFF.